The rows below give T cell receptor beta chains drawn from one sample of a study of human T cells and chemical hapten exposure. TCRdb fed the 5' RACE reads into MiXCR, producing one record per CDR3 protein. The table includes over 70,000 distinct CDR3 sequences, around a sixth detected once. The receptors were gathered from a female donor in good health. CDR3s include the opening cysteine and the closing phenylalanine or tryptophan. The D gene is left open where the match is weak. Rows may omit the clone size; those that give it use once, few, many or a size class.

DNA	CDR3	J	D	size	V
TGTGCCAGCCTGAGCCAGCCAAGCACTGAAGCTTTCTTT	CASLSQPSTEAFF	TRBJ1-1	.	many	TRBV7-2
TGTGCCAGCAGTGAAAGAATTGGTGGGAGGCGGGCCAGCACAGATACGCAGTATTTT	CASSERIGGRRASTDTQYF	TRBJ2-3	.	few	TRBV6-1
TGCAGTGCCCGGGACAGGGTATATGGCTACACCTTC	CSARDRVYGYTF	TRBJ1-2	TRBD1	few	TRBV20-1
TGTGCCAGCAGCAAGGGACTAGCGGAAAACATTCAGTACTTC	CASSKGLAENIQYF	TRBJ2-4	TRBD2	few	TRBV7-2
TGCAGCGTCTCCCGGCTCTCCTACAATGAGCAGTTCTTC	CSVSRLSYNEQFF	TRBJ2-1	.	.	TRBV29-1
TGTGCCAGCAGTTACCGACTAGTAGCAGATACGCAGTATTTT	CASSYRLVADTQYF	TRBJ2-3	.	.	TRBV6-2/TRBV6-3
TGCAGCGTTGAACTGGTTAGCCACGAGCAGTACTTC	CSVELVSHEQYF	TRBJ2-7	.	.	TRBV29-1
TGTGCCAGCAGCCAAGATCCTAGCGGGAGGGGAGAGCAGTACTTC	CASSQDPSGRGEQYF	TRBJ2-7	TRBD2	.	TRBV4-2
TGCAGTGGGGGCTCTTCGGGCACTGAAGCTTTCTTT	CSGGSSGTEAFF	TRBJ1-1	.	few	TRBV20-1
TGCAGCGTTGATAAGGGACAGGGGGTGAGAGGCTACACCTTC	CSVDKGQGVRGYTF	TRBJ1-2	TRBD1	few	TRBV29-1
TGTGCCAGCAGTGAAGAACGGACAGGCCGCTATGGCTACACCTTC	CASSEERTGRYGYTF	TRBJ1-2	TRBD1	.	TRBV6-1
TGTGCCAGCACCAGAATGACAACTAATGAAAAACTGTTTTTT	CASTRMTTNEKLFF	TRBJ1-4	.	.	TRBV2
TGTGCCAGCAGTTACTCGGGGGACAGGGCGAATGAGCAGTTCTTC	CASSYSGDRANEQFF	TRBJ2-1	TRBD1	few	TRBV6-5
TGCAGTGCTCAAAGCCGACTAGCCTCAAGCACAGATACGCAGTATTTT	CSAQSRLASSTDTQYF	TRBJ2-3	TRBD2	.	TRBV20-1
TGTGCGGCGGGTACGGCAGGGGGCGCGAACACTGAAGCTTTCTTT	CAAGTAGGANTEAFF	TRBJ1-1	TRBD1	few	TRBV28
TGTGCCAGCAGTAGGTCGACAGGAGCCTACGAGCAGTACTTC	CASSRSTGAYEQYF	TRBJ2-7	.	once	TRBV6-5
TGTGCCAGCAGCTTAGAGGAACCCGCACGGGATACGCAGTATTTT	CASSLEEPARDTQYF	TRBJ2-3	.	medium-sized	TRBV7-2
TGTGCCAGCAGCCAAGGCCCGTGGGGTGAAAAACTGTTTTTT	CASSQGPWGEKLFF	TRBJ1-4	.	.	TRBV3-1
TGTGCCAGCAGTGCCCTGGGGGCCAGATCGGAGACCCAGTACTTC	CASSALGARSETQYF	TRBJ2-5	.	.	TRBV6-2/TRBV6-3
TGCAGTGCTAGTGACACCCGGGACAAAGGGATTTTT	CSASDTRDKGIF	TRBJ1-4	.	few	TRBV20-1
TGCGCCAGCAGCAAGACTAGCGGGAGAAATGAGCAGTTCTTC	CASSKTSGRNEQFF	TRBJ2-1	TRBD2	.	TRBV5-1
TGTGCCAGCACCAAAATAGGTAGCGTGGGGGTGGGGTCCTACAATGAGCAGTTCTTC	CASTKIGSVGVGSYNEQFF	TRBJ2-1	.	.	TRBV9
TGTGCCAGCAGCCGGGACTACTCTGAAGCTTTCTTT	CASSRDYSEAFF	TRBJ1-1	.	many	TRBV7-2
TGCAGTGCCCCCGGGACAGCCTACGTTACTGAAGCTTTCTTT	CSAPGTAYVTEAFF	TRBJ1-1	TRBD1	few	TRBV20-1
TGTGCCATCAGGACAAATACCAACTACGAGCAGTACTTC	CAIRTNTNYEQYF	TRBJ2-7	.	few	TRBV10-3
TGTGCCAGCAGTCCGGGACAGGGTGCAGATACGCAGTATTTT	CASSPGQGADTQYF	TRBJ2-3	TRBD1	.	TRBV6-4
TGCAGCCACCTCCGGACAGGGGGGAGCGGTGAGCAGTTCTTC	CSHLRTGGSGEQFF	TRBJ2-1	TRBD1	.	TRBV29-1
TGTGCCAGCAGTTCGCCTTCCCGGGTTCTCCGTCCGGCACCCCTCCACTTT	CASSSPSRVLRPAPLHF	TRBJ1-6	.	few	TRBV28
TGCAGCGTTGTGTGGGGGGACAGGGTATCCTACGAGCAGTACTTC	CSVVWGDRVSYEQYF	TRBJ2-7	TRBD1	many	TRBV29-1